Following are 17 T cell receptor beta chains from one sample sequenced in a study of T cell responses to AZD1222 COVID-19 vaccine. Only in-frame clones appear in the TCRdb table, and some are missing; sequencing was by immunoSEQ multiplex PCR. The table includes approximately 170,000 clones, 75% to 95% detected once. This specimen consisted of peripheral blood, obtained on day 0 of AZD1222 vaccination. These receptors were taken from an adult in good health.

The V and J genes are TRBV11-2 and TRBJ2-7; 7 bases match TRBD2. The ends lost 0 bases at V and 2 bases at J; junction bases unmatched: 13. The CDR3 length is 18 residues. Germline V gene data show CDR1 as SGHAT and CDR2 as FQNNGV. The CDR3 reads CASSLDLTRLAEPYEQYF. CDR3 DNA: TGTGCCAGCAGCTTAGATCTCACGCGGCTAGCGGAACCCTACGAGCAGTACTTC. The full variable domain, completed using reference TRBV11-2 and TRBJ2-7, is EAGVAQSPRYKIIEKRQSVAFWCNPISGHATLYWYQQILGQGPKLLIQFQNNGVVDDSQLPKDRFSAERLKGVDSTLKIQPAKLEDSAVYLCASSLDLTRLAEPYEQYFGPGTRLTVT.

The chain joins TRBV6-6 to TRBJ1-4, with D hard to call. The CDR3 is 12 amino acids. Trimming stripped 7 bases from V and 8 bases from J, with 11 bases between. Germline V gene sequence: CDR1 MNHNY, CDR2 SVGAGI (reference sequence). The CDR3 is CASKPSREKLFF. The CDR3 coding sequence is TGTGCCAGCAAACCGAGTCGCGAAAAACTGTTTTTT.

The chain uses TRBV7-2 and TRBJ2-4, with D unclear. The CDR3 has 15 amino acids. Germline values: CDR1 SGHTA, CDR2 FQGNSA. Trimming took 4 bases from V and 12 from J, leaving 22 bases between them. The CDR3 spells CASSSSPPGTGNQYF. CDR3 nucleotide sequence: TGTGCCAGCAGCTCCTCACCCCCGGGTACGGGTAATCAGTACTTC. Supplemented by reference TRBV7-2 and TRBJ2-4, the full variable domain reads GAGVSQSPSNKVTEKGKDVELRCDPISGHTALYWYRQSLGQGLEFLIYFQGNSAPDKSGLPSDRFSAERTGGSVSTLTIQRTQQEDSAVYLCASSSSPPGTGNQYFGAGTRLSVL.

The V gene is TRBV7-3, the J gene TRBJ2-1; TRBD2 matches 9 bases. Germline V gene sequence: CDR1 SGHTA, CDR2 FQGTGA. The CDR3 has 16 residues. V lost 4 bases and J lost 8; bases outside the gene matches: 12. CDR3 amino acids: CASSYLGGRAGDEQFF. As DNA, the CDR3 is TGTGCCAGCAGCTACCTCGGCGGGAGGGCCGGGGATGAGCAGTTCTTC.

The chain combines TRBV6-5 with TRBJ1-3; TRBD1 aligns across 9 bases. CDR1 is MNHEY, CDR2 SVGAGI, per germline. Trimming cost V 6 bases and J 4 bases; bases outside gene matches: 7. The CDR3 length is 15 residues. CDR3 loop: CASRLRTGEGNTIYF. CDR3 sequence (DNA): TGTGCCAGCAGGCTTCGGACAGGGGAAGGAAACACCATATATTTT.

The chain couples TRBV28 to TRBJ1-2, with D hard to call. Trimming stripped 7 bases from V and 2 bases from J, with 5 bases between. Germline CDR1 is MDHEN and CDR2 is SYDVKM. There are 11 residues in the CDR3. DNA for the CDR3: TGTGCCAGCATGAAGAACTATGGCTACACCTTC. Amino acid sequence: CASMKNYGYTF.

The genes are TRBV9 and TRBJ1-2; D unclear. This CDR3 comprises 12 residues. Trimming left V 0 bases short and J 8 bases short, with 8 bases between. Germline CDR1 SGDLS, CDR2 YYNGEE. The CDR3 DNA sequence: TGTGCCAGCAGCGTAGCCGGAGAGGGCTACACCTTC. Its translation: CASSVAGEGYTF. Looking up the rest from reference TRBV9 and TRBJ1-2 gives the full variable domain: DSGVTQTPKHLITATGQRVTLRCSPRSGDLSVYWYQQSLDQGLQFLIQYYNGEERAKGNILERFSAQQFPDLHSELNLSSLELGDSALYFCASSVAGEGYTFGSGTRLTVV.

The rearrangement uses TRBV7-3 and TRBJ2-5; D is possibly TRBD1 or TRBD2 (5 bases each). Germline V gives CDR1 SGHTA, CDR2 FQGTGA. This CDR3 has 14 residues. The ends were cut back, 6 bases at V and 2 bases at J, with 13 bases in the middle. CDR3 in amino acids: CASRSLGAQETQYF. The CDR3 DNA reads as TGTGCCAGCAGATCTCTCGGGGCGCAAGAGACCCAGTACTTC.

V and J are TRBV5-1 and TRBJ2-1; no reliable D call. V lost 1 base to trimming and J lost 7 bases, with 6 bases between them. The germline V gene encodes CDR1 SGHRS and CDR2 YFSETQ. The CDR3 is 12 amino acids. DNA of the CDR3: TGCGCCAGCAGCTTGCCTACGAATGAGCAGTTCTTC. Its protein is CASSLPTNEQFF.

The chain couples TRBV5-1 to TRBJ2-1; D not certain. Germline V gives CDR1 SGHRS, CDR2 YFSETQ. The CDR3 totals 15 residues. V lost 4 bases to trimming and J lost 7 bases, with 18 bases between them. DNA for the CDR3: TGCGCCAGCAGCCTGGGCGGATTGGGCGATAATGAGCAGTTCTTC. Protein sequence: CASSLGGLGDNEQFF.

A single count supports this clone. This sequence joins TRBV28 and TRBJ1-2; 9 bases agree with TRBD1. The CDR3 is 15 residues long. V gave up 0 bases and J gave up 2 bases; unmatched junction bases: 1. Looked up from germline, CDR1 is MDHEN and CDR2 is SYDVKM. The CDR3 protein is CASSLWDRGNYGYTF. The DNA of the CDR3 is TGTGCCAGCAGTTTATGGGACAGGGGAAACTATGGCTACACCTTC.

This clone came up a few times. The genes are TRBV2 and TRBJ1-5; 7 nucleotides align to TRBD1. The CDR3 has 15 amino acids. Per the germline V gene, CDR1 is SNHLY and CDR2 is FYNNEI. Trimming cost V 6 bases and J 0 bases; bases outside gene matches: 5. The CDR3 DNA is TGTGCCAGCAGACGGGACAGCTCTAGCAATCAGCCCCAGCATTTT. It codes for CASRRDSSSNQPQHF.

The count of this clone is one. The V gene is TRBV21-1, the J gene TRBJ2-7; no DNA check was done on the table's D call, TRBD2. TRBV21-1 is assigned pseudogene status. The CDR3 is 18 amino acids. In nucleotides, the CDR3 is TGTGCCAGCAGCAGCCAGGGGTTACTAGCGGGGCCCCTCTGGGAGCAGTACTTC. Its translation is CASSSQGLLAGPLWEQYF.

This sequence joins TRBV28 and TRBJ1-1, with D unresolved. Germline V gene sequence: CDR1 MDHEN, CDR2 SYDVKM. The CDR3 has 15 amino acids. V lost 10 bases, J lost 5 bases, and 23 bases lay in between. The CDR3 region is CAIGVRSIAKTEAFF. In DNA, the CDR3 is TGTGCCATCGGGGTGAGGAGTATTGCAAAGACTGAAGCTTTCTTT. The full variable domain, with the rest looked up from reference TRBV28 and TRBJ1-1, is DVKVTQSSRYLVKRTGEKVFLECVQDMDHENMFWYRQDPGLGLRLIYFSYDVKMKEKGDIPEGYSVSREKKERFSLILESASTNQTSMYLCAIGVRSIAKTEAFFGQGTRLTVV.

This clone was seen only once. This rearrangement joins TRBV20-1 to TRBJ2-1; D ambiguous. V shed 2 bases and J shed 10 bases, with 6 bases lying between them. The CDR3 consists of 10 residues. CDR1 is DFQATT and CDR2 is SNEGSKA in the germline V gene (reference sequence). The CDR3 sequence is CSARRDEQFF. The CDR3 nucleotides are TGCAGTGCTAGACGTGACGAGCAGTTCTTC.

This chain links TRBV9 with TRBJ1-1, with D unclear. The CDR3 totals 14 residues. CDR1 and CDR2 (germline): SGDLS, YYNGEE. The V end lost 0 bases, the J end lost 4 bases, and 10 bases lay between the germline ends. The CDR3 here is CASSVEMGVTEAFF. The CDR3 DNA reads TGTGCCAGCAGCGTAGAAATGGGAGTCACTGAAGCTTTCTTT.

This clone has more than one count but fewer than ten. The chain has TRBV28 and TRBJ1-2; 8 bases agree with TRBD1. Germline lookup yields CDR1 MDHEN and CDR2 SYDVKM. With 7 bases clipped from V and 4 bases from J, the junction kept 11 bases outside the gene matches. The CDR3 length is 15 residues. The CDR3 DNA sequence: TGTGCCAGCATGGACCGGACAGGGCCGCTCTATGGCTACACCTTC. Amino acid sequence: CASMDRTGPLYGYTF.